This T cell receptor (beta chain) is drawn from a study of molecular identifiers for immune sequencing clone quantification. General study findings and limits: Highly expanded clones may be undercounted when identical TCR molecules share barcodes.

Germline loops: CDR1 LGHNA, CDR2 YNFKEQ. Trimming at V came to 11 bases and at J to 0 bases, leaving 13 bases not matched to a gene. The CDR3 loop spans 15 amino acids. Via MiXCR, TCRdb re-called the PCR reads, giving one row per CDR3 protein. The sample holds approximately 630,000 distinct CDR3 sequences, 25% seen once. CD8+CD4-CCR7+CD45RA+ sorting gave the naive CD8 T cells. Points on this clonotype: Antigen: not known.

This TCR was recovered from a human donor in good health. Some libraries in this study had Jurkat cell RNA spiked in. Sequencing was done on a sample of naive CD8+ T cells from blood, with Jurkat cell RNA spiked in. Described subset: FACS-sorted CD8+CD4-CCR7+CD45RA+ naive T cells. The chain employs TRBV4-2 and TRBJ2-7; TRBD1 matches 7 bases. CDR3 sequence (DNA): TGTGCCTCAACAGGGGCCCTCTCCTCCTCCTACGAGCAGTACTTC. It is translated as CASTGALSSSYEQYF.